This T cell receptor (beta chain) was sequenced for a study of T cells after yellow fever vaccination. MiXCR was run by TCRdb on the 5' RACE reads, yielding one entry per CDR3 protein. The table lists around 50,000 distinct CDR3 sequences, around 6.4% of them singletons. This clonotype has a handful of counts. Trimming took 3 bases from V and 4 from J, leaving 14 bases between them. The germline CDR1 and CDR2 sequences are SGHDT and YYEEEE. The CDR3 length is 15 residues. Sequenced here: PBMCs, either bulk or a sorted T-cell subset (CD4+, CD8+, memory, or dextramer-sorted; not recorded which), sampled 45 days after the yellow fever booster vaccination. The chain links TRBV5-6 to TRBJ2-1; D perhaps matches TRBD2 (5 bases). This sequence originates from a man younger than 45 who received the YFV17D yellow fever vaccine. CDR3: CASSYSGRGYNEQFF. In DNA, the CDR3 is TGTGCCAGCAGCTACAGCGGAAGAGGTTACAATGAGCAGTTCTTC.